What follows are 21 T cell receptor beta chains derived from one specimen sequenced in a study of T cell responses to AZD1222 COVID-19 vaccine. Sequencing used immunoSEQ multiplex PCR; TCRdb keeps in-frame clones, though not all of them. The sample gives tens of thousands of clones, approximately 86% of which show up once; 6.9% is in the top ten. Sequences were derived from peripheral blood, sampled 28 days after the second AZD1222 dose. The receptors stem from an adult who received the AZD1222 COVID-19 vaccine.

The chain has TRBV7-9 and TRBJ2-7; 8 bases fit TRBD2. This CDR3 contains 14 residues. V trimming: 6 bases; J trimming: 4 bases; junction bases outside the gene matches: 8. The germline V gene encodes CDR1 SEHNR and CDR2 FQNEAQ (reference sequence). CDR3 amino acids: CASSITSGGYEQYF. In DNA form, the CDR3 reads TGTGCCAGCAGTATTACTAGCGGAGGGTACGAGCAGTACTTC.

This clone was detected only once. This chain uses TRBV18 with TRBJ2-2, with D perhaps TRBD1 (6 bases). Deletions cut 4 bases from V and 1 base from J, with 13 bases between. Germline CDR1 is KGHSH and CDR2 is LQKENI. This CDR3 is 16 amino acids long. This CDR3 reads CASSQVRTENTGELFF. The DNA for the CDR3 is TGTGCCAGCTCACAAGTCCGGACAGAGAACACCGGGGAGCTGTTTTTT.

The chain is built from TRBV6-5 and TRBJ2-1; TRBD1 or TRBD2 may be the D gene (5 bases each). Trimming removed 5 bases from V and 7 bases from J, with 15 bases in between. Germline V gene data show CDR1 as MNHEY and CDR2 as SVGAGI. The CDR3 consists of 14 residues. CDR3 sequence reads: CASSPRDPQNEQFF. CDR3 nucleotide sequence: TGTGCCAGCAGTCCCCGGGACCCTCAGAATGAGCAGTTCTTC.

The J gene is TRBJ2-7, the V gene TRBV6-5, with D possibly TRBD1 on 6 matching bases. There are 14 residues in the CDR3. The V gene lost 5 bases and the J gene lost 5 bases, with 16 bases spanning the gap. Germline V CDR1 and CDR2: MNHEY, SVGAGI. The CDR3 loop is CASSILTGRDEQYF. CDR3 nucleotide sequence: TGTGCCAGCAGTATCCTGACAGGTCGCGACGAGCAGTACTTC.

The chain has TRBV9 and TRBJ1-1; TRBD1 might be the D (5 bases). Trimming removed 0 bases at V and 3 bases at J, with 12 bases between. CDR3 length equals 15 residues. From germline, CDR1 is SGDLS and CDR2 YYNGEE. The CDR3 DNA sequence: TGTGCCAGCAGCGTAGTATCCGGAGGGGACACTGAAGCTTTCTTT. The encoded protein is CASSVVSGGDTEAFF. Based on the CDR3 plus reference TRBV9 and TRBJ1-1, the full variable domain is DSGVTQTPKHLITATGQRVTLRCSPRSGDLSVYWYQQSLDQGLQFLIQYYNGEERAKGNILERFSAQQFPDLHSELNLSSLELGDSALYFCASSVVSGGDTEAFFGQGTRLTVV.

V and J are TRBV7-2 and TRBJ2-7, with D maybe TRBD2 (5 bases). Trimming removed 5 bases from V and 7 bases from J, with 15 bases in between. Looked up from germline, CDR1 is SGHTA and CDR2 is FQGNSA. CDR3 size: 13 residues. CDR3 protein: CASSPARAREQYF. The CDR3 DNA reads as TGTGCCAGCAGCCCGGCGAGGGCAAGGGAGCAGTACTTC.

As concerns this clone: The sample holds other DNA sequences that translate to the same CDR3. The chain links TRBV29-1 to TRBJ2-7; D uncertain. The CDR3 covers 11 residues. Trimming stripped 7 bases from V and 3 bases from J, with 10 bases between. Germline V gives CDR1 SQVTM, CDR2 ANQGSEA. The CDR3 region has the DNA TGCAGCGGGCGTTGGGGCTACGAGCAGTACTTC. This gives the protein CSGRWGYEQYF.

This clone was detected a few times. This chain uses TRBV4-2 with TRBJ2-7; possible D gene TRBD1, 5 bases. The CDR3 sequence is 15 residues long. Germline CDR1 is LGHNA and CDR2 is YNFKEQ. Trimming pared 4 bases from V and 2 bases from J, leaving 15 bases between. This CDR3 is CASSLTGGATYEQYF. In DNA form, the CDR3 reads TGTGCCAGCAGCCTAACAGGTGGGGCCACCTACGAGCAGTACTTC.

The rearrangement uses TRBV5-3 and TRBJ1-5, with D maybe TRBD1 (5 bases). TRBV5-3 is marked as an open reading frame, function uncertain. Deletions cut 5 bases from V and 9 bases from J, with 24 bases between. CDR3 size: 16 residues. CDR3 sequence: CARRRTGTVGGLPQHF. DNA of the CDR3: TGTGCCAGAAGGAGGACCGGGACCGTCGGGGGTTTGCCCCAGCATTTT.

The chain combines TRBV19 with TRBJ1-5, with D tentatively TRBD1 (5 bases). V was trimmed by 5 bases and J by 0 bases, leaving 11 bases between them. The germline V gene has CDR1 LNHDA and CDR2 SQIVND (reference sequence). This CDR3 has 15 residues. CDR3 coding DNA: TGTGCCAGTAGTCATACAGGAAATAGCAATCAGCCCCAGCATTTT. Translated: CASSHTGNSNQPQHF.

A single count supports this clone. The V gene is TRBV28, the J gene TRBJ2-1; TRBD2 might be the D (7 bases). The germline V and J ends were trimmed by 4 bases and 10 bases, with 20 bases remaining between them. CDR1 is MDHEN, CDR2 SYDVKM, per germline. This CDR3 has 15 residues. The CDR3 bases are TGTGCCAGCAGTTCGTTGAATTTAGGGGGAGGGGAGCAGTTCTTC. Its protein product is CASSSLNLGGGEQFF.

V gene TRBV4-3 combines with J gene TRBJ2-7, with D possibly being TRBD1 or TRBD2 (5 bases each). Deletions cut 0 bases from V and 6 bases from J, with 18 bases between. There are 16 residues in the CDR3. Germline lookup yields CDR1 LGHNA and CDR2 YSLEER. The CDR3 region is CASSQDFGDPPGEQYF. DNA of the CDR3: TGCGCCAGCAGCCAAGATTTTGGGGACCCTCCGGGCGAGCAGTACTTC.

The chain's CDR3 is CASSLAGQARNSPLHF. In nucleotides, the CDR3 is TGCGCCAGCAGCTTGGCCGGACAGGCACGGAATTCACCCCTCCACTTT. V and J are TRBV5-1 and TRBJ1-6, with TRBD1 matching 7 bases. V lost 0 bases, J lost 7 bases, and 7 bases stayed unmatched. The germline gives CDR1 SGHRS, CDR2 YFSETQ. The CDR3 sequence is 16 residues long. Filled out from reference TRBV5-1 and TRBJ1-6, the complete variable domain reads KAGVTQTPRYLIKTRGQQVTLSCSPISGHRSVSWYQQTPGQGLQFLFEYFSETQRNKGNFPGRFSGRQFSNSRSEMNVSTLELGDSALYLCASSLAGQARNSPLHFGNGTRLTVT.

V is TRBV4-1 and J is TRBJ2-1, with D perhaps TRBD1 (5 bases). V was shortened by 0 bases and J by 2 bases, with 14 bases between the two germline ends. The CDR3 has 17 residues. Germline CDR1 MGHRA, CDR2 YSYEKL. This CDR3 reads CASSQDIQGWPYNEQFF. CDR3 nucleotides: TGCGCCAGCAGCCAAGATATCCAGGGTTGGCCCTACAATGAGCAGTTCTTC.

This chain's CDR3 is CAISAGQGAYYNEQFF. Here the CDR3 DNA reads TGTGCCATCAGTGCCGGACAGGGGGCTTATTACAATGAGCAGTTCTTC. The rearrangement links TRBV10-3 to TRBJ2-1; 11 bases fit TRBD1. CDR1 and CDR2 (germline): ENHRY, SYGVKD. J was trimmed by 4 bases and V by 4 bases; bases with no gene match: 6. This CDR3 comprises 16 residues.

V gene TRBV4-3 combines with J gene TRBJ2-7, with D perhaps TRBD1 (6 bases). The V and J ends lost 2 bases and 2 bases respectively, with 22 bases between them. This CDR3 spans 18 amino acids. From germline, CDR1 is LGHNA and CDR2 YSLEER. The CDR3 loop is CASSQMGAGTRKTYEQYF. The CDR3 DNA reads as TGCGCCAGCAGCCAAATGGGGGCCGGGACACGTAAGACCTACGAGCAGTACTTC.

This chain joins TRBV5-1 and TRBJ2-7; D is perhaps TRBD1 (5 bases). This CDR3 has 13 residues. V lost 2 bases to trimming and J lost 6 bases, with 12 bases between them. CDR1 is SGHRS, CDR2 YFSETQ, per germline. CDR3 residues: CASSFTRASEQYF. In nucleotides, the CDR3 is TGCGCCAGCAGCTTCACCAGGGCAAGCGAGCAGTACTTC.

The V call is TRBV19, the J call TRBJ2-7; D could derive from TRBD1 or TRBD2 (7 bases each). Trimming left V 2 bases short and J 2 bases short, with 13 bases between. Germline assignment: CDR1 LNHDA and CDR2 SQIVND (reference sequence). The CDR3 covers 15 residues. CDR3 sequence: CASSISGTDPYEQYF. For the CDR3, the DNA is TGTGCCAGTAGTATAAGCGGGACAGACCCCTACGAGCAGTACTTC.

The V call is TRBV4-2, the J call TRBJ2-5, with D possibly matching TRBD2 (6 bases). Germline V gene data show CDR1 as LGHNA and CDR2 as YNFKEQ. Trimming took 2 bases from V and 2 from J, leaving 18 bases between them. The CDR3 is 17 amino acids. The DNA of the CDR3 is TGTGCCAGCAGCCAACAGGCGGGGACTTTGGGTCAAGAGACCCAGTACTTC. It specifies CASSQQAGTLGQETQYF.

V and J are TRBV6-4 and TRBJ1-4, with 8 bases aligning to TRBD1. The CDR3 totals 18 residues. The germline V gene has CDR1 MRHNA and CDR2 SNTAGT. Trimming cost V 6 bases and J 0 bases; bases outside gene matches: 12. The CDR3 loop is CASRDRTGRRATNEKLFF. CDR3 nucleotides: TGTGCCAGCAGGGATCGGACAGGGAGACGTGCAACTAATGAAAAACTGTTTTTT.

V and J are TRBV11-3 and TRBJ2-5; 7 positions match TRBD2. This CDR3 is 16 amino acids long. With 4 bases clipped from V and 5 bases from J, the junction kept 13 bases outside the gene matches. From germline, CDR1 is SGHNT and CDR2 YENEEA. CDR3 region: CASSSRIGGLQETQYF. The CDR3 DNA reads TGTGCCAGCAGCTCCCGAATCGGGGGGTTACAGGAGACCCAGTACTTC.